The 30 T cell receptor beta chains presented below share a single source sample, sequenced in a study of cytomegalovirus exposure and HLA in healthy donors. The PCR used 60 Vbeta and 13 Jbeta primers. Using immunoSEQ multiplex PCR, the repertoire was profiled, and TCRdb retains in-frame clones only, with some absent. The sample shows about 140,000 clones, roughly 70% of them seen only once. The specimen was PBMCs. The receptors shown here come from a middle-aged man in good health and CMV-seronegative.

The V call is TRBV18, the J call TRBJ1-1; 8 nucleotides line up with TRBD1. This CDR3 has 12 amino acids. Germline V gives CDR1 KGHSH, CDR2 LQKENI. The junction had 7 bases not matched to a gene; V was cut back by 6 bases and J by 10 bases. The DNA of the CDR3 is TGTGCCAGCTCCCGGACAGGGAGGGGAGCTTTCTTT. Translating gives CASSRTGRGAFF.

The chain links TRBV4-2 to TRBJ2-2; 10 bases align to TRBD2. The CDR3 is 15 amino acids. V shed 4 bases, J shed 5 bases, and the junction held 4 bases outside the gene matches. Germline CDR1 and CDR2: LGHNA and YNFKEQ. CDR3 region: CASSPAGGPTGELFF. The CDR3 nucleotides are TGTGCCAGCAGCCCAGCGGGAGGGCCAACCGGGGAGCTGTTTTTT.

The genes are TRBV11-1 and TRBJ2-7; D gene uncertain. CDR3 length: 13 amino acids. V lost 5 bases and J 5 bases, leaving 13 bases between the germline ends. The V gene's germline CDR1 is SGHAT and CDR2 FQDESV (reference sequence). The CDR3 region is CASSTTNFHEQYF. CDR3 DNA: TGTGCCAGCAGCACCACTAATTTCCACGAGCAGTACTTC.

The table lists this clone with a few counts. The CDR3: CASSQVGREGTDTQYF. The CDR3 bases are TGTGCCAGCAGCCAAGTTGGACGGGAGGGGACAGATACGCAGTATTTT. The V call is TRBV4-2, the J call TRBJ2-3; 8 nucleotides match TRBD2. V trimming: 1 base; J trimming: 3 bases; junction bases outside the gene matches: 6. The CDR3 is 16 amino acids. Germline V lookup: CDR1 LGHNA, CDR2 YNFKEQ.

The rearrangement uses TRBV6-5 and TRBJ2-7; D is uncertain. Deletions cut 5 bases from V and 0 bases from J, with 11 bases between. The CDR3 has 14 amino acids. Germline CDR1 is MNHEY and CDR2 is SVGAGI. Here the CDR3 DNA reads TGTGCCAGCAGTCCCCTTCTGAGCTCCTACGAGCAGTACTTC. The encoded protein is CASSPLLSSYEQYF.

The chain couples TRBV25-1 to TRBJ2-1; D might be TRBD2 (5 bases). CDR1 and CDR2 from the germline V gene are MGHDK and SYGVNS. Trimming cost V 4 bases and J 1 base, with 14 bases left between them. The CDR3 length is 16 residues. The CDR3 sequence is CASSVISSGSYNEQFF. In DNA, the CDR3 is TGTGCCAGCAGTGTTATTTCCAGCGGATCCTACAATGAGCAGTTCTTC.

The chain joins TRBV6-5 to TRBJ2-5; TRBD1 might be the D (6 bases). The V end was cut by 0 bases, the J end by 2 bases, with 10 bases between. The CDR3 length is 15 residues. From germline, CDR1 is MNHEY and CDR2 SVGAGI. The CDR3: CASSYSSTGQETQYF. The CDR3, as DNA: TGTGCCAGCAGTTACTCGTCGACAGGTCAAGAGACCCAGTACTTC.

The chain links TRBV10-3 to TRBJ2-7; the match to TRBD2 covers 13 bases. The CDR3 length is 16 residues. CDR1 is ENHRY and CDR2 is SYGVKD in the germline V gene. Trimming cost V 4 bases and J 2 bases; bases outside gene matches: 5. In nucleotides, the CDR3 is TGTGCCATCAGTGGGACTAGCGGGAGCGATACCTACGAGCAGTACTTC. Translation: CAISGTSGSDTYEQYF.

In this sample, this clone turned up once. The CDR3 DNA follows: TGTGCCAGCAGCGTCGGGGGTTTCTACAATGAGCAGTTCTTC. It is translated as CASSVGGFYNEQFF. V is TRBV9 and J is TRBJ2-1; D might be TRBD2 (6 bases). The CDR3 length is 14 residues. V was clipped by 2 bases and J by 3 bases, with 9 bases between them. The V gene's germline CDR1 is SGDLS and CDR2 YYNGEE.

The CDR3 nucleotides read TGTGCCAGCAGCCGCGGGACGAATGAAAAACTGTTTTTT. It encodes CASSRGTNEKLFF. V is TRBV7-9 and J is TRBJ1-4; a possible D gene is TRBD1 (5 bases). V shed 5 bases and J shed 5 bases, with 9 bases lying between them. The CDR3 contains 13 residues. The germline gives CDR1 SEHNR, CDR2 FQNEAQ (reference sequence).

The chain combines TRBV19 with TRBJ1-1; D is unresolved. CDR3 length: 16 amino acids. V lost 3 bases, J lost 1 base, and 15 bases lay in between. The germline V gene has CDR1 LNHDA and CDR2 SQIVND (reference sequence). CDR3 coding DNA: TGTGCCAGTAGTATCCCCCACGCCGCTACGAACACTGAAGCTTTCTTT. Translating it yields CASSIPHAATNTEAFF. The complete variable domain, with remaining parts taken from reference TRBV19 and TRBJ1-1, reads DGGITQSPKYLFRKEGQNVTLSCEQNLNHDAMYWYRQDPGQGLRLIYYSQIVNDFQKGDIAEGYSVSREKKESFPLTVTSAQKNPTAFYLCASSIPHAATNTEAFFGQGTRLTVV.

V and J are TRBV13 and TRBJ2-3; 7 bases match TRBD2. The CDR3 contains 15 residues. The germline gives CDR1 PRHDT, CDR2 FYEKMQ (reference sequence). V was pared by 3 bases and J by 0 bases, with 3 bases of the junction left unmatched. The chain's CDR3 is CASSFLAVSTDTQYF. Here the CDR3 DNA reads TGTGCCAGCAGCTTCCTAGCGGTTAGCACAGATACGCAGTATTTT.

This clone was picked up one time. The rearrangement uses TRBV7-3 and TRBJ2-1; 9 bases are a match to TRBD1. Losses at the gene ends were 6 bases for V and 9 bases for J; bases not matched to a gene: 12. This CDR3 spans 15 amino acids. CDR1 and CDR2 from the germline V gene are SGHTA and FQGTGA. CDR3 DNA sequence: TGTGCCAGCAGGGACTTTGGGGGGACAGGGAGTGAGCAGTTCTTC. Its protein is CASRDFGGTGSEQFF.

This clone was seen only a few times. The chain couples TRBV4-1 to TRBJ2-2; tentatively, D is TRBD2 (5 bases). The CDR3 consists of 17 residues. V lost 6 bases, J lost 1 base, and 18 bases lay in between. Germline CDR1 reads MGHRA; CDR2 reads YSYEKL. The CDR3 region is CASSPIRRSGNTGELFF. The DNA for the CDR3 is TGCGCCAGCAGTCCAATTCGGAGGTCAGGGAACACCGGGGAGCTGTTTTTT.

The CDR3 nucleotides are TGTGCCAGCAGTTACTCGACATTAGTCGCAAACTATGGCTACACCTTC. This codes for CASSYSTLVANYGYTF. The J gene is TRBJ1-2, the V gene TRBV6-5; no firm D call. Germline loops: CDR1 MNHEY, CDR2 SVGAGI. V gave up 0 bases and J gave up 2 bases, with 13 bases separating them. CDR3 length: 16 amino acids.

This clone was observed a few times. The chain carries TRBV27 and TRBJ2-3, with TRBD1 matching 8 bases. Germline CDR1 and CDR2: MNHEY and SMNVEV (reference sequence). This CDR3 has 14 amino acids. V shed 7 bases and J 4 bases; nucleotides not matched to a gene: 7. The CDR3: CASTPGGLPDTQYF. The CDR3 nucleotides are TGTGCCAGCACCCCAGGGGGCTTACCAGATACGCAGTATTTT.

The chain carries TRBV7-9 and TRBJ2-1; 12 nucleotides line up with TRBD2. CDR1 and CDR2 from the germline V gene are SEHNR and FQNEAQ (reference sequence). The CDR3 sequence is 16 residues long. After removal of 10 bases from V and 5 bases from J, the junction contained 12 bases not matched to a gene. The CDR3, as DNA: TGTGCCACCGGGGCTAGCGGGGGGGGTGGGAACAATGAGCAGTTCTTC. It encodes CATGASGGGGNNEQFF.

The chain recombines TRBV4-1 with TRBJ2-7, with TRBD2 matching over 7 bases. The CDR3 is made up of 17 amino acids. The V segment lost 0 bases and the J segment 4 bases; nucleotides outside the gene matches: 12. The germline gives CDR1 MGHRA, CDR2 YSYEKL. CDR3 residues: CASSQDLPSRGVYEQYF. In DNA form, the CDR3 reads TGCGCCAGCAGCCAAGATCTCCCCTCCCGGGGGGTGTACGAGCAGTACTTC.

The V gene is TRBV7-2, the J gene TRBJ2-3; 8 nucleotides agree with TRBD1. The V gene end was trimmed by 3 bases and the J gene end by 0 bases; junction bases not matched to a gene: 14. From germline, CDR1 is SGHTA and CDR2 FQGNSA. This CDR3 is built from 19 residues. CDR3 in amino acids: CASSFNAPQGAGSTDTQYF. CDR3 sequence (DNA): TGTGCCAGCAGCTTTAACGCCCCCCAGGGGGCGGGTAGCACAGATACGCAGTATTTT.

The CDR3 sequence is CASSLGPGRAQPQHF. DNA for the CDR3: TGTGCCAGCAGCTTAGGTCCGGGGAGGGCTCAGCCCCAGCATTTT. The rearrangement links TRBV7-9 to TRBJ1-5, with D unresolved. Germline V gene data show CDR1 as SEHNR and CDR2 as FQNEAQ (reference sequence). V shed 1 base and J shed 6 bases, with 13 bases lying between them. This CDR3 is built from 15 residues.

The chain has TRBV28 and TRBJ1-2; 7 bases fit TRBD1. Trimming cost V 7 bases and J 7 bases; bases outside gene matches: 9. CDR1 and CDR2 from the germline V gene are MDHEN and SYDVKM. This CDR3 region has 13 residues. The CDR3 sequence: CASKRRAGGGYTF. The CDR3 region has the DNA TGTGCCAGCAAACGAAGGGCAGGGGGTGGCTACACCTTC.

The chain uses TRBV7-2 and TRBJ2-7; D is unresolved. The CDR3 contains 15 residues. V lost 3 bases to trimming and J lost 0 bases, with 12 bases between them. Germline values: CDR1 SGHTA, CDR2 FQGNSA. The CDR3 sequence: CASSFSQLSSYEQYF. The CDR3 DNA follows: TGTGCCAGCAGCTTTAGTCAACTTAGCTCCTACGAGCAGTACTTC. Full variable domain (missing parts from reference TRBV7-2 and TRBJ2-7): GAGVSQSPSNKVTEKGKDVELRCDPISGHTALYWYRQSLGQGLEFLIYFQGNSAPDKSGLPSDRFSAERTGGSVSTLTIQRTQQEDSAVYLCASSFSQLSSYEQYFGPGTRLTVT.

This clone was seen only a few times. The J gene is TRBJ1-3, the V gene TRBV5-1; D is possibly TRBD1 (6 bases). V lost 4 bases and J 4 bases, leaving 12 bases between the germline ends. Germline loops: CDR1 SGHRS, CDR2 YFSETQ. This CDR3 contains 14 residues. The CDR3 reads CASSPEQGGNTIYF. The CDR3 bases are TGCGCCAGCAGCCCGGAACAGGGAGGAAACACCATATATTTT. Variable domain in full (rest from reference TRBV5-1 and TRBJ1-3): KAGVTQTPRYLIKTRGQQVTLSCSPISGHRSVSWYQQTPGQGLQFLFEYFSETQRNKGNFPGRFSGRQFSNSRSEMNVSTLELGDSALYLCASSPEQGGNTIYFGEGSWLTVV.

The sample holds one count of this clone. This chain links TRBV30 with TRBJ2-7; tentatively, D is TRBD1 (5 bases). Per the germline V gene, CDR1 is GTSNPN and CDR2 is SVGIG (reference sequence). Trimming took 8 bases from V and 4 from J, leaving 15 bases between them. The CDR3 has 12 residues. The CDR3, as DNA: TGTGCCGCGCAGGGAAGCCCGTACGAGCAGTACTTC. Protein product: CAAQGSPYEQYF.

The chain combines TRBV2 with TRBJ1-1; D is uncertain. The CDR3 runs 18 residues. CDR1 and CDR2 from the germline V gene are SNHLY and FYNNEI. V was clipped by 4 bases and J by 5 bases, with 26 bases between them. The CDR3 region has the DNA TGTGCCAGCAGTGCCAACCCCCCCCCTTACATGAGCGAAACTGAAGCTTTCTTT. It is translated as CASSANPPPYMSETEAFF.

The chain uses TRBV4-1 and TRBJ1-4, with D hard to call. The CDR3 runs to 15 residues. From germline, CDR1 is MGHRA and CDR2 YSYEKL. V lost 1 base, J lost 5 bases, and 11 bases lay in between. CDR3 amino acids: CASSQGAAINEKLFF. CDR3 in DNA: TGCGCCAGCAGCCAAGGGGCAGCTATAAATGAAAAACTGTTTTTT.

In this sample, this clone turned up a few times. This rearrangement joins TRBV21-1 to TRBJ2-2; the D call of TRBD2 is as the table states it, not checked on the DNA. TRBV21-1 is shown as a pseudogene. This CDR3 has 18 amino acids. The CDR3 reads CASSKLLSGRASSGELFF. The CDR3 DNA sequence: TGTGCCAGCAGCAAATTACTTAGCGGGAGGGCCTCAAGCGGGGAGCTGTTTTTT.

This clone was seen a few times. CDR3 residues: CSVIEREKLFF. CDR3 DNA: TGCAGCGTGATAGAACGGGAAAAACTGTTTTTT. V and J are TRBV29-1 and TRBJ1-4; D not certain. The CDR3 sequence is 11 residues long. Germline V gene data show CDR1 as SQVTM and CDR2 as ANQGSEA. Trimming removed 6 bases from V and 8 bases from J, with 10 bases in between.

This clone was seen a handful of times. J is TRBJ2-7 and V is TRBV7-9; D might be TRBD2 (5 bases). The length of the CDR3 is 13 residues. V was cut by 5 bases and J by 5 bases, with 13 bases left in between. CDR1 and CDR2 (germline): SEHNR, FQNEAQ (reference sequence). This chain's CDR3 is CASSRTDVDEQYF. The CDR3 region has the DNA TGTGCCAGCAGCAGGACTGACGTGGACGAGCAGTACTTC.

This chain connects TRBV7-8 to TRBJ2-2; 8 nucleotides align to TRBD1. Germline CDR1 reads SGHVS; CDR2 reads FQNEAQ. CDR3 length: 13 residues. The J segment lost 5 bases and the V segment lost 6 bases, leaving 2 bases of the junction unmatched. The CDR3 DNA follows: TGTGCCAGCAGGACAGGGGTAACCGGGGAGCTGTTTTTT. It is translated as CASRTGVTGELFF.